Included here is one T cell receptor beta chain sequence, with context. The target of this receptor is not known. Base qualities are not recorded, but no much larger clone differs from it by a single base. This entry is derived from a study of OX40 agonist ivuxolimab in advanced cancers. For context, the study as a whole: The costimulatory receptor OX40 (CD134) was targeted by ivuxolimab, a fully human IgG2 agonistic monoclonal antibody. Intravenous ivuxolimab was administered to patients every 2 weeks at six dose levels: 0.01, 0.1, 0.3, 1.5, 3 and 10 mg/kg. Among the approximately 50 dose-escalation patients, around 19 had hepatocellular carcinoma, 15 melanoma, 9 renal cell carcinoma and 9 head and neck cancer. In the dose-escalation cohort, 82.7% of patients were male, and the mean age was roughly 60 years, with a range of about 23 to 85. Patients were allowed to have had prior anti-PD-1, anti-PD-L1 or anti-CTLA-4 therapy, and approximately 40% of the dose-escalation patients had been treated with checkpoint inhibitors. Partial responses occurred in three dose-escalation patients, of whom one had hepatocellular carcinoma and two had cutaneous melanoma. Peripheral TCRbeta sequencing was intended to test whether TCR sequence diversity was altered and clonal T-cell expansion was caused by ivuxolimab. The paper covers the monotherapy dose-escalation part of the phase I ivuxolimab trial, which included N ≈ 50 patients. Overall study results and their limits: Antigen specificity was not determined for the clonally expanded peripheral T cells. At doses from 0.1 to 3.0 mg/kg, clonal expansion was seen in both CD4+ and CD8+ blood T cells between baseline and week 6. In the 0.1-3.0 mg/kg groups, partial responders were among the patients with the lowest normalized peripheral clonal expansion, particularly in CD8+ T cells. After ivuxolimab, expanded clones were on average more numerous among CD8+ T cells than among CD4+ T cells. Low levels of normalized T-cell clonal expansion were also seen in some nonresponding patients.

Genomic DNA was extracted from sorted cells for sequencing of the TCRbeta CDR3 region. The immunoSEQ Assay was used to sequence the TCRbeta CDR3 regions. TCRdb's version of the immuneACCESS table is confined to in-frame rearrangements and falls short of the full clone set. An unresolved V gene accounts for under half of the shortfall where checked; the remainder is of unknown origin. This sample gives fewer than 45,000 clones in total; roughly nine tenths of them show up just once. The top ten clonotypes cover 0.45% to 0.6% of the sample. The trial excluded patients who had a history of autoimmune disease or were on systemic immunosuppression. Peripheral blood for TCR sequencing was collected from all dose cohorts at baseline, on cycle 4 day 1, and on cycle 7 day 1. Samples came from an open-label, multicenter, first-in-human phase I dose-escalation trial of ivuxolimab. Adults with locally advanced or metastatic head and neck squamous cell, hepatocellular, melanoma or renal cell carcinoma were enrolled in the trial. Before TCR sequencing, CD4+ T cells and CD8+ T cells from peripheral blood were sorted into separate populations.

The clonotype was recovered from an adult with an advanced solid tumor such as melanoma, head and neck, liver or kidney cancer. Specimen: CD4+ or CD8+ T cells sorted from blood, collected in a trial of the OX40 agonist ivuxolimab.

CDR3 sequence: CASSEGQQLELFF. The DNA sequence is as follows: TGTGCCAGCAGTGAAGGTCAACAGTTGGAGCTGTTTTTT. The chain is made from TRBV2 and TRBJ2-2, with the D gene call left open. Reading the germline V gene gives CDR1 SNHLY and CDR2 FYNNEI. V is pared back by 1 base and J by 10 bases, with 10 bases lying between the germline termini. Including the terminal cysteine and phenylalanine, the CDR3 comprises 13 residues. Kept here is only the CDR3 DNA, which spans 39 bases and is read in frame from base 1. With the rest looked up from the reference TRBV2 and TRBJ2-2 genes rather than sequenced, the full variable domain is EPEVTQTPSHQVTQMGQEVILRCVPISNHLYFYWYRQILGQKVEFLVSFYNNEISEKSEIFDDQFSVERPDGSNFTLKIRSTKLEDSAMYFCASSEGQQLELFFGEGSRLTVL.